This T cell receptor beta chain emerged from a study of OX40 agonist ivuxolimab in advanced cancers. Across the study: Among those enrolled, mean age was 60 years (range roughly 23 to 90) and about 82% were male. Regarding the study as a whole: Clonal expansion among partial responders at 0.1-3.0 mg/kg ranked near the lowest. On average, a greater number of expanded clones characterised CD8+ T cells relative to CD4+. Clones of CD4+ and CD8+ blood T cells grew by week 6 at doses of 0.1 to 3.0 mg/kg.

With respect to this clone: Its antigen is currently unknown. Different DNA sequences within this sample yield the same CDR3.

CDR3 length equals 14 residues. Germline V gene data show CDR1 as SEHNR and CDR2 as FQNEAQ (reference sequence). V lost 0 bases and J lost 12; bases outside the gene matches: 9. Data came from immunoSEQ multiplex PCR; TCRdb stores just in-frame clones and leaves some out. The sample has some 83,000 clones, 91% seen once. The V gene is TRBV7-9, the J gene TRBJ2-7; 9 bases are a match to TRBD1. The sequencing here drew on CD4+ or CD8+ T cells sorted from blood, taken in a trial of the OX40 agonist ivuxolimab. The receptor's source is an adult with an advanced solid tumor such as melanoma, head and neck, liver or kidney cancer. The CDR3 DNA reads as TGTGCCAGCAGCTTAGCCCCGGGACAGGGTCAACTGTACTTC. Its translation is CASSLAPGQGQLYF.